A single sample is the source of the 13 T cell receptor beta chains below, sequenced in a study of blood T cell repertoires in COVID-19. The method was immunoSEQ multiplex PCR; TCRdb's version includes in-frame clones alone and lacks a portion of them. The sample holds 210,000 or so clones; around 85% are singletons and the top ten take 4.5% to 5.5%. Sequencing was done on a sample of peripheral blood. All receptors derive from a human donor in a cohort sampled during active COVID-19.

The J gene is TRBJ1-5, the V gene TRBV28; tentative D call: TRBD1 (6 bases). CDR3 length equals 16 residues. Germline V CDR1 and CDR2: MDHEN, SYDVKM. Trimming took 6 bases from V and 3 from J, leaving 18 bases between them. Here the CDR3 DNA reads TGTGCCAGCAGGAAGACAGGTTTCCTGAACAATCAGCCCCAGCATTTT. It is translated as CASRKTGFLNNQPQHF.

In DNA form, the CDR3 reads TGCGCCAGCAGCTTGGGACAGCCGGACACCATATATTTT. Its translation: CASSLGQPDTIYF. This sequence joins TRBV5-1 and TRBJ1-3, with a tentative D call TRBD1 (5 bases). The CDR3 covers 13 residues. Between the trimmed V and J ends, which lost 0 bases and 8 bases, there was a span of 9 bases. From germline, CDR1 is SGHRS and CDR2 YFSETQ.

This sequence joins TRBV6-2 or TRBV6-3 and TRBJ1-1; D not certain. V lost 2 bases, J lost 5 bases, and 6 bases lay in between. This CDR3 is built from 12 residues. Germline CDR1 and CDR2: MNHEY and SVGEGT. The CDR3 loop is CASSYPRTEAFF. The DNA for the CDR3 is TGTGCCAGCAGTTACCCCCGTACTGAAGCTTTCTTT.

The chain has TRBV5-1 and TRBJ2-7; D gene uncertain. The V end was cut by 4 bases, the J end by 3 bases, with 8 bases between. The germline CDR1 and CDR2 sequences are SGHRS and YFSETQ. There are 12 residues in the CDR3. The DNA for the CDR3 is TGCGCCAGCAGCGCGAAGTTCTACGAGCAGTACTTC. This translates into CASSAKFYEQYF.

The chain has TRBV18 and TRBJ2-3; tentative D call: TRBD2 (7 bases). CDR1 KGHSH and CDR2 LQKENI come from the germline V gene. CDR3 length equals 18 residues. V lost 1 base and J lost 2, with 19 bases in between. The CDR3 nucleotides are TGTGCCAGCTCACCACGCGGGGGCCAGCGTCGGGACACAGATACGCAGTATTTT. Its protein product is CASSPRGGQRRDTDTQYF.

The rearrangement uses TRBV5-4 and TRBJ2-7; tentative D call: TRBD2 (6 bases). V was clipped by 4 bases and J by 2 bases, with 7 bases between them. Germline V CDR1 and CDR2: SGHNT, YYREEE (reference sequence). This CDR3 has 12 residues. This CDR3 reads CASSPGAYEQYF. DNA for the CDR3: TGTGCCAGCAGCCCGGGGGCCTACGAGCAGTACTTC.

This clone was observed at least ten times. V gene TRBV27 combines with J gene TRBJ1-4; D is undetermined. Trimming left V 0 bases short and J 5 bases short, with 7 bases between. The CDR3 covers 14 residues. Germline V gene data show CDR1 as MNHEY and CDR2 as SMNVEV (reference sequence). The CDR3 sequence is CASSLSSPNEKLFF. CDR3 coding DNA: TGTGCCAGCAGTTTATCAAGCCCCAATGAAAAACTGTTTTTT. The complete variable domain, with remaining parts taken from reference TRBV27 and TRBJ1-4, reads EAQVTQNPRYLITVTGKKLTVTCSQNMNHEYMSWYRQDPGLGLRQIYYSMNVEVTDKGDVPEGYKVSRKEKRNFPLILESPSPNQTSLYFCASSLSSPNEKLFFGSGTQLSVL.

The chain couples TRBV6-2 or TRBV6-3 to TRBJ2-3, with TRBD2 identical over 7 bases. The CDR3 has 16 amino acids. V was pared by 5 bases and J by 2 bases, with 10 bases of the junction left unmatched. The germline gives CDR1 MNHEY, CDR2 SVGEGT. The DNA of the CDR3 is TGTGCCAGCAGTCCCCCTACTAGCGTTTTCACAGATACGCAGTATTTT. It is translated as CASSPPTSVFTDTQYF.

The V and J genes are TRBV7-2 and TRBJ2-3, with 11 bases fitting TRBD2. This CDR3 is built from 17 residues. Germline V gene data show CDR1 as SGHTA and CDR2 as FQGNSA. The ends lost 4 bases at V and 6 bases at J; junction bases unmatched: 12. The DNA of the CDR3 is TGTGCCAGCAGCTGGAGGGTGGCTAGCGGGAGGCGGGATACGCAGTATTTT. Translating it yields CASSWRVASGRRDTQYF.

V is TRBV6-1 and J is TRBJ1-2; D is uncertain. CDR3 length: 16 residues. The germline V gene has CDR1 MNHNS and CDR2 SASEGT. The V gene lost 0 bases and the J gene lost 4 bases, with 15 bases spanning the gap. CDR3 nucleotide sequence: TGTGCCAGCAGTGAAGCTTGGGCCGCCCCCTCCTATGGCTACACCTTC. Translation gives CASSEAWAAPSYGYTF.

This sequence joins TRBV30 and TRBJ2-7; 7 nucleotides align to TRBD1. V dropped 0 bases and J dropped 3; count of bases not matched to a gene: 5. The length of the CDR3 is 14 residues. Germline V gene data show CDR1 as GTSNPN and CDR2 as SVGIG (reference sequence). This CDR3 reads CAWSVQGGGYEQYF. DNA of the CDR3: TGTGCCTGGAGTGTACAAGGGGGCGGCTACGAGCAGTACTTC.

The chain is built from TRBV5-4 and TRBJ1-1, with 7 bases that match TRBD1. Germline values: CDR1 SGHNT, CDR2 YYREEE (reference sequence). The CDR3 is 13 amino acids. V shed 5 bases and J 8 bases; nucleotides not matched to a gene: 9. As DNA, the CDR3 is TGTGCCAGCAGACGGGACAGCTACTTAGAAGCTTTCTTT. This codes for CASRRDSYLEAFF.

The table lists this clone with a count of one. The chain has TRBV4-2 and TRBJ2-7; perhaps TRBD2 as D (6 bases). This CDR3 spans 14 amino acids. Trimming took off 4 bases at V and 7 bases at J, with 17 bases between the two ends. From germline, CDR1 is LGHNA and CDR2 YNFKEQ. This CDR3 is CASSLGLGGGEQYF. The CDR3 bases are TGTGCCAGCAGCCTGGGACTTGGAGGTGGGGAGCAGTACTTC.